The clone carrying this TCR beta chain was counted a few times. The antigen is unknown. This record belongs to a study of beta chain features in type 1 diabetes. Overall study results and limits: Type 1 diabetes patients showed a moderate but significant shortening of TCRB CDR3s in all four CD4+ subsets. Type 1 diabetes patients showed fewer insertions and more deletions at VDJ junctions. Comparison showed that naive, central memory and Treg TCRB repertoires appeared more similar among patients than among healthy donors. Researchers cautioned that cDNA sequencing could over-represent cells with high TCR expression.

All of the isolated RNA was reverse transcribed, so expressed TCRB transcripts were sequenced. The read count averaged roughly 4 million across naive, central memory and regulatory T cell samples. Assay: immunoSEQ multiplex PCR; the TCRdb copy retains only in-frame clones and omits some. The sample lists roughly 150,000 clones, 7.5% to 9.5% seen once, with around 0.5% in the top ten. Germline V lookup: CDR1 SQVTM, CDR2 ANQGSEA. The V end lost 7 bases, the J end lost 2 bases, and 14 bases lay between the germline ends. This CDR3 spans 13 amino acids. The chain combines TRBV29-1 with TRBJ1-2; maybe TRBD1 (5 bases). The sequence was collected from a woman younger than 30 with type 1 diabetes. Sequenced input: central memory CD4+ T cells from blood. The CDR3 loop reads CSASGAANYGYTF. The DNA for the CDR3 is TGCAGCGCGAGCGGGGCCGCCAACTATGGCTACACCTTC.